The present T cell receptor beta chain was sequenced within a study of cytotoxic CD8 clonotypes in ibrutinib-treated CLL. About the research overall: The patients comprised more than ten relapsed/refractory and over 14 treatment-naive cases, about 18 IGHV unmutated. Specimens for response were gathered following a median roughly eleven months of therapy, spanning 6 to 36.

TCRdb's table, derived via immunoSEQ multiplex PCR, lists solely in-frame clones and lacks some. The sample consists of 35,000 to 40,000 clones, nearly 50% of them appearing once. A note on this clone: Its antigen remains unidentified.

General observations from the study: Public clonotypes were rare and shrank or held steady on treatment. Higher clonality was seen at ibrutinib response and a return toward baseline at progression.

This receptor was taken from a human donor with chronic lymphocytic leukemia. This material consisted of PBMCs, taken before ibrutinib treatment.

Written as DNA, the CDR3 is TGTGCCACCAGCAGCGAGATTTGGGGACTAGCGGGGGGGCCGGGAGATACGCAGTATTTT. Its translation: CATSSEIWGLAGGPGDTQYF. This rearrangement joins TRBV15 to TRBJ2-3, with 16 bases identical to TRBD2. Germline-derived CDR1 and CDR2 are LNHNV and YYDKDF (reference sequence). V gave up 3 bases and J gave up 5 bases; unmatched junction bases: 14. The CDR3 is made up of 20 amino acids.